The 2 T cell receptor beta chains in this list originate from one sample, sequenced in a study of T cell clusters in autoimmune cytopenias. Multiplex touch-down PCR amplified TRB using TRB-A and TRB-B pools in one tube. TCRdb reprocessed the multiplex PCR reads and reports one entry per CDR3 protein, with no DNA. The sample holds 1,900 or so distinct CDR3 sequences. TRB was amplified from about 260 ng of peripheral blood genomic DNA per sample. The source material was peripheral blood. These receptors were taken from a human donor with an autoimmune cytopenia, with autoimmune hepatitis or in good health (not recorded which).

The chain employs TRBV5-1 and TRBJ2-3; TCRdb reports TRBD1, a call that lacks DNA to check it against. CDR1 is SGHRS and CDR2 is YFSETQ in the germline V gene. The CDR3 has 14 amino acids. The CDR3 spells CASAVGQRTDTQYF.

This chain joins TRBV6-2 or TRBV6-3 and TRBJ2-1; TCRdb gives TRBD1 as the D gene, but with no DNA this cannot be confirmed. The CDR3 runs 15 residues. The V gene's germline CDR1 is MNHEY and CDR2 SVGEGT. The chain's CDR3 is CASRPRELSYNEQFF.